This is a list of T cell receptor beta chains from one sample in a study of glioma-infiltrating T cells. TCRdb analysed the multiplex PCR reads with MiXCR anew, one entry per CDR3 protein. The repertoire includes 100,000 to 150,000 distinct CDR3 sequences, around a quarter of them detected once, and 25% to 30% sits in the top ten. The specimen sequenced was glioma tissue, nonneoplastic brain tissue, or PBMCs (not recorded which). These receptors all come from a human donor with low-grade glioma or glioblastoma, undergoing nonglioma brain surgery, or in good health (not recorded which). Each CDR3 is given with its conserved first and last residue. A D gene is named only where the DNA matches it firmly. Clone size is shown for a subset of rows, as once, few, many or a class of expanded clone.

>TRBV28|few|TRBJ2-1|TRBD2
TGTGCCAGCAGTTTCGGACTAGCGGGGGGGATGCCTGAGCAGTTCTTC
CASSFGLAGGMPEQFF
>TRBV7-6|.|TRBJ1-4|.
TGTGCCAGCAGCTTATTGGGAGGAGACCTAACTAATGAAAAACTGTTTTTT
CASSLLGGDLTNEKLFF
>TRBV5-6|.|TRBJ2-3|.
TGTGCCAGCAGCTTGGGAATGAGTAGCACAGATACGCAGTATTTT
CASSLGMSSTDTQYF
>TRBV20-1|.|TRBJ2-1|TRBD2
TGCAGTGCCCGATGGGGGGGACATGAGCAGTTCTTC
CSARWGGHEQFF
>TRBV3-1|few|TRBJ2-3|TRBD1
TGTGCCAGCAGCATGACAGGGTCCTTCGATACGCAGTATTTT
CASSMTGSFDTQYF
>TRBV7-9|many|TRBJ1-1|TRBD1
TGTGCCAGCAGCGGACAGGGAGCTTTCTTT
CASSGQGAFF
>TRBV2|.|TRBJ1-5|.
TGTGCCAGCAGACGGACGGTTGATAGCAATCAGCCCCAGCATTTT
CASRRTVDSNQPQHF
>TRBV6-2/TRBV6-3|many|TRBJ1-1|TRBD1
TGTGCCAGCACCTACGACAGGGCATTTAACACTGAAGCTTTCTTT
CASTYDRAFNTEAFF
>TRBV28|many|TRBJ1-1|.
TGTGCCAGCAGTTTGTTCCGGACGCTGAACACTGAAGCTTTCTTT
CASSLFRTLNTEAFF
>TRBV7-8|few|TRBJ2-1|TRBD2
TGTGCCAGCAGCTCCGGGACTACCTACAATGAGCAGTTCTTC
CASSSGTTYNEQFF
>TRBV5-4|few|TRBJ1-1|.
TGTGCCAGCAGCTTGGAAGTGCTAAGCACTGAAGCTTTCTTT
CASSLEVLSTEAFF
>TRBV29-1|.|TRBJ2-6|.
TGCAGCGTTGAAGGTGCGACGGGCCGTTCTGGGGCCAACGTCCTGACTTTC
CSVEGATGRSGANVLTF
>TRBV10-3|.|TRBJ1-1|.
TGTGCCATCAGTGATCCGGGCAGGGAGAACACTGAAGCTTTCTTT
CAISDPGRENTEAFF
>TRBV28|many|TRBJ2-1|.
TGTGCCAGCAGATGGAACGGACCCTACAATGAGCAGTTCTTC
CASRWNGPYNEQFF
>TRBV20-1|many|TRBJ2-3|.
TGCAGTGCCGCAATCACGGGGGCTAGCACAGATACGCAGTATTTT
CSAAITGASTDTQYF
>TRBV4-1|.|TRBJ2-3|TRBD2
TGCGCCAGCAGCCAAGTCGAGCGGGGGGGTAATACGCAGTATTTT
CASSQVERGGNTQYF
>TRBV12-3/TRBV12-4|.|TRBJ1-2|.
TGTGCCAGCAGTTTAAGAGGCGGCTACACCTTC
CASSLRGGYTF
>TRBV7-3|few|TRBJ1-1|.
TGTGCCAGCAGCTTGGGGGGTGCGAACACTGAAGCTTTCTTT
CASSLGGANTEAFF
>TRBV6-6|few|TRBJ1-1|.
TGTGCCAGCTCACCCAGTTATGAAGCTTTCTTT
CASSPSYEAFF
>TRBV14|.|TRBJ1-1|.
TGTGCCAGCCGCCAAGATCTCCAGGGGTACCCTGAAGCTTTCTTT
CASRQDLQGYPEAFF
>TRBV3-1|few|TRBJ2-5|.
TGTGCCAGCAGCCAAGAACGCTTTCGGGGAGGAGAGACCCAGTACTTC
CASSQERFRGGETQYF
>TRBV7-2|.|TRBJ1-1|TRBD1
TGTGCCAGCAGCGCGACAGGGAGGTCGAACACTGAAGCTTTCTTT
CASSATGRSNTEAFF
>TRBV6-6|few|TRBJ1-4|TRBD1
TGTGCCAGCAGTTACTCGAATACAGGGGTGGGTGAAAAACTGTTTTTT
CASSYSNTGVGEKLFF
>TRBV20-1|many|TRBJ1-2|.
TGCAGTGCTAGACCCGACAACTATGGCTACACCTTC
CSARPDNYGYTF
>TRBV3-1|.|TRBJ1-5|.
TGTGCCAGCAGCCAAGACATCAGAACCAATCAGCCCCAGCATTTT
CASSQDIRTNQPQHF
>TRBV6-1|.|TRBJ2-5|TRBD1
TGTGCCAGCCGGGACCCGGGACAGGGGGAAGAGACCCAGTACTTC
CASRDPGQGEETQYF
>TRBV20-1|many|TRBJ2-5|TRBD2
TGCAGTGCTAGTACAACGAGCGGGGGGACTCAAGAGACCCAGTACTTC
CSASTTSGGTQETQYF
>TRBV20-1|.|TRBJ2-5|.
TGCAGTGCTCCCCCCCAGGGACAAGAGACCCAGTACTTC
CSAPPQGQETQYF
>TRBV19|few|TRBJ2-1|.
TGTGCCAGTAGTATTCTCCGTGAAGAGCAGTTCTTC
CASSILREEQFF
>TRBV20-1|few|TRBJ2-1|.
TGCAGTGCTAGGGTCCCATCCTACAATGAGCAGTTCTTC
CSARVPSYNEQFF
>TRBV3-1|.|TRBJ2-5|.
TGTGCCAGCAGTGTGACATCTGTCTTCCAAGAGACCCAGTGCTTC
CASSVTSVFQETQCF
>TRBV10-2|many|TRBJ1-1|.
TGCGCCAGCAGAGGGGAGTTAAGGAGCACTGAAGCTTTCTTT
CASRGELRSTEAFF
>TRBV28|few|TRBJ1-4|.
TGTGCCAGCAGTCCTATGACAGTGAATAATGAAAAACTGTTTTTT
CASSPMTVNNEKLFF
>TRBV11-2|many|TRBJ1-5|.
TGTGCCAGCAGCTTACAATCGAGCAATCAGCCCCAGCATTTT
CASSLQSSNQPQHF
>TRBV25-1|many|TRBJ2-3|TRBD1
TGTGCCAGCAGCGTTCAGGGGGTTAGCACAGATACGCAGTATTTT
CASSVQGVSTDTQYF
>TRBV6-1|many|TRBJ1-5|.
TGTGCCAGCAGTGAAGCATTAGGGCCTCAGCCCCAGCATTTT
CASSEALGPQPQHF
>TRBV18|few|TRBJ1-3|.
TGTGCCAGCTCACCGGGGGCTGTGATCCGCACCATATATTTT
CASSPGAVIRTIYF
>TRBV11-1|few|TRBJ2-1|TRBD2
TGTGCCACCGGGCGGGGGTCCTACAATGAGCAGTTCTTC
CATGRGSYNEQFF
>TRBV7-3|.|TRBJ2-1|.
TGTGCCAGCAGCTTAACTAGTACGACCTACAATGAGCAGTTCTTC
CASSLTSTTYNEQFF
>TRBV27|many|TRBJ2-1|.
TGTGCCAGCACTCCCCCGAACTCCTACAATGAGCAGTTCTTC
CASTPPNSYNEQFF
>TRBV7-3|.|TRBJ1-1|.
TGTGCCAGCAGCCCGAACACAATAACTGAAGCTTTCTTT
CASSPNTITEAFF
>TRBV11-2|.|TRBJ2-5|TRBD2
TGTGCCAGCAGCCGACTGAGCGGGGGGGCAGAGACCCGGTACTTC
CASSRLSGGAETRYF
>TRBV20-1|many|TRBJ2-5|.
TGCAGTATGACGCAATCAGAGACCCAGTACTTC
CSMTQSETQYF
>TRBV7-9|few|TRBJ2-3|TRBD1
TGTGCCAGCAGGCCCGGGACAGGGGGCACAGATACGCAGTATTTT
CASRPGTGGTDTQYF
>TRBV6-1|.|TRBJ2-1|TRBD1
TGTGCCAGCAGAACACCGGGACAGGGTAACAATGAGCAGTTCTTC
CASRTPGQGNNEQFF
>TRBV6-1|few|TRBJ2-4|.
TGTGCCAGCAGTGACCGGGGCCAGGGCAGCATTCAGTACTTC
CASSDRGQGSIQYF
>TRBV20-1|.|TRBJ1-4|TRBD1
TGCAGTGCTAGAGTGGGGACAGCCACTAATGAAAAACTGTTTTTT
CSARVGTATNEKLFF
>TRBV11-2|few|TRBJ1-2|.
TGTGCCAGCAGTCCCGGTTGGGGGGCTAACTATGGCTACACCTTC
CASSPGWGANYGYTF
>TRBV3-1|few|TRBJ1-1|.
TGTGCCAGCAGCCAGGGACCGGGCTTTGTCGCTTTCTTT
CASSQGPGFVAFF
>TRBV4-1|many|TRBJ2-5|.
TGCGCCAGCAGCCAAGGCCGGGGACTTCGAGAGACCCAGTACTTC
CASSQGRGLRETQYF
>TRBV12-3/TRBV12-4|few|TRBJ1-5|TRBD1
TGTGCCAGCAGTTACAGGGGGCGCTGGGGCAATCAGCCCCAGCATTTT
CASSYRGRWGNQPQHF
>TRBV27|.|TRBJ2-2|.
TGTGCCAGCAGTTTCATGGGGGGCGCCGGGGAGCTGTTTTTT
CASSFMGGAGELFF
>TRBV6-6|.|TRBJ1-6|.
TGTGCCAGCAGTTACTCTGGGGTGGGCAATTCACCCCTCCACTTT
CASSYSGVGNSPLHF
>TRBV4-1|many|TRBJ1-5|TRBD1
TGCGCCAGCAGCGAGCTGAAGGGACAGGGGATTCAGCCCCAGCATTTT
CASSELKGQGIQPQHF
>TRBV7-2|many|TRBJ1-5|.
TGTGCCAGCAGCTTAGTAGAGTCAGGGCTTCAGCCCCAGCATTTT
CASSLVESGLQPQHF
>TRBV6-6|.|TRBJ1-3|.
TGTGCCAGCAGTTATGATCTAGGCGGAAACACCATATATTTT
CASSYDLGGNTIYF
>TRBV5-1|.|TRBJ1-5|.
TGCGCCAGCAGCTGGGGGGGGGGGATTCAGCCCCAGCATTTT
CASSWGGGIQPQHF
>TRBV7-2|few|TRBJ2-1|.
TGTGCCAGCAGCCCTCGACAGAATAAGAACAATGAGCAGTTCTTC
CASSPRQNKNNEQFF
>TRBV6-2/TRBV6-3|.|TRBJ1-1|.
TGTGCCAGCAGCGTAGAACTGGGAAGAAACACTGAAGCTTTCTTT
CASSVELGRNTEAFF
>TRBV20-1|.|TRBJ1-5|.
TGCAGTGCTAGGTTGGGCAGCAATCAGCCCCAGCATTTT
CSARLGSNQPQHF